These 10 T cell receptor beta chains were sequenced from one sample in a study of neoadjuvant anti-PD-1 for oral cavity cancer. Method: immunoSEQ multiplex PCR; TCRdb's copy keeps in-frame clones and lacks some. The sample has about 14,000 clones, about four fifths seen once; the top ten hold approximately 2.8%. Documented time point: after neoadjuvant nivolumab, at surgical resection. Sequencing used PBMCs, obtained after nivolumab (anti-PD-1) treatment. Every receptor here comes from a person between 40 and 85 years old with oral cavity squamous cell carcinoma.

The CDR3 DNA follows: TGTGCCAGTACCACAGGGGCCGAAGAGACCCAGTACTTC. It specifies CASTTGAEETQYF. The chain uses TRBV21-1 and TRBJ2-5; the table's D gene call, TRBD1, was not cross checked with the DNA. TRBV21-1 is annotated as a pseudogene. CDR3 length: 13 amino acids.

This chain joins TRBV7-8 and TRBJ1-2; 11 bases line up with TRBD1. Germline loops: CDR1 SGHVS, CDR2 FQNEAQ. The trim removed 9 bases at V and 7 bases at J, leaving 10 bases unmatched. The CDR3 loop spans 14 amino acids. The CDR3 coding sequence is TGTGCCAGTACCTCCGGGACAGGGGGGTTTGGCTACACCTTC. Translation: CASTSGTGGFGYTF.

V is TRBV7-2 and J is TRBJ2-1; D might be TRBD1 or TRBD2, each matching 5 bases. The CDR3 consists of 13 residues. V was shortened by 1 base and J by 6 bases, with 7 bases between the two germline ends. Germline-derived CDR1 and CDR2 are SGHTA and FQGNSA. The CDR3 region is CASSLGDPNEQFF. The CDR3 nucleotides are TGTGCCAGCAGCTTAGGGGACCCCAATGAGCAGTTCTTC.

V usage is TRBV9 and J usage is TRBJ2-1; tentative D call: TRBD2 (6 bases). The CDR3 is 15 amino acids. V was clipped by 0 bases and J by 4 bases, with 11 bases between them. CDR1 is SGDLS, CDR2 YYNGEE, per germline. The CDR3 protein is CASSVGDSGYNEQFF. CDR3 DNA: TGTGCCAGCAGCGTAGGGGATAGCGGATACAATGAGCAGTTCTTC.

This chain joins TRBV6-1 and TRBJ2-3, with 8 bases lining up with TRBD2. Germline loops: CDR1 MNHNS, CDR2 SASEGT. With V trimmed by 6 bases and J by 4 bases, 6 bases remained unmatched. The CDR3 sequence is 14 residues long. In DNA, the CDR3 is TGTGCCAGCAGGGGGGGAGCGGGAGCAGATACGCAGTATTTT. Protein sequence: CASRGGAGADTQYF.

The chain recombines TRBV7-9 with TRBJ2-1, with D possibly TRBD1 on 5 matching bases. The CDR3 is made up of 16 amino acids. V was clipped by 3 bases and J by 7 bases, with 19 bases between them. Germline V lookup: CDR1 SEHNR, CDR2 FQNEAQ (reference sequence). CDR3 DNA: TGTGCCAGCAGCTTGCAGGGCCCTTCTTTCAATAATGAGCAGTTCTTC. Translated: CASSLQGPSFNNEQFF.

This clone was seen a few times. The chain couples TRBV11-2 to TRBJ2-3, with no clear D. Trimming took off 3 bases at V and 6 bases at J, with 13 bases between the two ends. Germline CDR1 and CDR2: SGHAT and FQNNGV. This CDR3 region has 14 residues. CDR3 bases: TGTGCCAGCAGCTTGGGAACGACCGGGGATACGCAGTATTTT. Protein sequence: CASSLGTTGDTQYF.

The CDR3: CASRAGTGVPRAQYF. The CDR3 nucleotides are TGTGCCAGCCGGGCCGGGACGGGGGTTCCTCGGGCCCAGTACTTC. The chain has TRBV27 and TRBJ2-5; TRBD2 is a possible D gene (6 bases). V lost 8 bases and J 9 bases, leaving 25 bases between the germline ends. The CDR3 contains 15 residues. Germline-derived CDR1 and CDR2 are MNHEY and SMNVEV (reference sequence).

The DNA for the CDR3 is TGTGCCAGCAGGCGTCCGGGACAGGGTATTTCTGGGGCCAACGTCCTGACTTTC. It yields the protein CASRRPGQGISGANVLTF. The J gene is TRBJ2-6, the V gene TRBV11-2, with 9 bases matching TRBD1. J lost 1 base, V lost 6 bases, and 10 bases had no gene match. CDR1 is SGHAT and CDR2 is FQNNGV in the germline V gene. The CDR3 covers 18 residues.

This clone has only one observation. The chain links TRBV7-6 to TRBJ2-1; possible D gene TRBD2, 7 bases. The V gene's germline CDR1 is SGHVS and CDR2 FNYEAQ. V was pared by 5 bases and J by 12 bases, with 20 bases between. The CDR3 extends over 14 amino acids. CDR3 region: CASSPEGEGGRQFF. In DNA, the CDR3 is TGTGCCAGCAGCCCTGAGGGGGAGGGAGGTCGGCAGTTCTTC.